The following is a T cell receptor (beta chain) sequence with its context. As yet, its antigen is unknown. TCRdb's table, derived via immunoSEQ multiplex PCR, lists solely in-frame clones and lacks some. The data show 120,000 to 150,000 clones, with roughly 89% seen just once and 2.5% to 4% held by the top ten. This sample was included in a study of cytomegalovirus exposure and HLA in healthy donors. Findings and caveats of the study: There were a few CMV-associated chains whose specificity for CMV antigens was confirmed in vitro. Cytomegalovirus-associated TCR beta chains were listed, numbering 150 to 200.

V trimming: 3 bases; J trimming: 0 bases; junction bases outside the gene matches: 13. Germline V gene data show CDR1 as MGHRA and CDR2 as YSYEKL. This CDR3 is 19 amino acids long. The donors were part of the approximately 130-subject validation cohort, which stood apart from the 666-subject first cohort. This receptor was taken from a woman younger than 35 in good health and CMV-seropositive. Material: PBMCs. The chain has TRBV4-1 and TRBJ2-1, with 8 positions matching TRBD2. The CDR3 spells CASSHHPRAGGSSYNEQFF. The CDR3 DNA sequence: TGCGCCAGCAGCCATCACCCCCGGGCGGGGGGCTCCTCCTACAATGAGCAGTTCTTC.